This T cell receptor (beta chain) originates from a study of blood T cell repertoires in COVID-19. Germline assignment: CDR1 SEHNR and CDR2 FQNEAQ (reference sequence). This CDR3 contains 16 residues. The V end lost 5 bases, the J end lost 0 bases, and 17 bases lay between the germline ends. Measured with immunoSEQ multiplex PCR; TCRdb has only the in-frame clones, and not every one. This repertoire shows 450,000 or so clones, roughly 89% found once; its top ten account for 0.8% to 0.9%. The sample was peripheral blood. The TCR was taken from a man younger than 35 with COVID-19, enrolled during active disease. The chain is built from TRBV7-9 and TRBJ2-7; weak D call: TRBD1 (6 bases). This chain's CDR3 is CASSLGVQGSSYEQYF. The CDR3 coding sequence is TGTGCCAGCAGCCTCGGGGTGCAGGGGTCCTCCTACGAGCAGTACTTC.